The source of this T cell receptor (beta chain) is a study of OX40 agonist ivuxolimab in advanced cancers. With respect to this clone: The antigen remains unidentified.

TCRdb keeps only in-frame clones here, not all; method: immunoSEQ multiplex PCR. This sample has nearly 80,000 clones; about 91% occur once, and the top ten carry around 6.9%. Findings and limits, study-wide: Antigen specificity was not determined for the expanded peripheral T cells. Averaging showed that CD8+ T cells had more expanded clones than CD4+ did.

CDR1 is LNHDA and CDR2 is SQIVND in the germline V gene (reference sequence). Between the trimmed V and J ends, which lost 5 bases and 11 bases, there was a span of 15 bases. This CDR3 spans 12 amino acids. The starting material was CD4+ or CD8+ T cells sorted from blood, obtained in a trial of the OX40 agonist ivuxolimab. V and J are TRBV19 and TRBJ1-2, with D possibly matching TRBD1 (6 bases). This TCR derives from an adult with an advanced solid tumor such as melanoma, head and neck, liver or kidney cancer. CDR3 loop: CASSRAGERYTF. As DNA, the CDR3 is TGTGCCAGTAGTCGCGCAGGGGAGAGGTACACCTTC.